The 22 T cell receptor beta chains below were found in one sample sequenced in a study of identical twins. Each CDR3 protein gets one entry after TCRdb re-called the 5' RACE reads with MiXCR. The sample shows a few hundred thousand distinct CDR3 sequences, roughly 9% of them seen only once. Specimen: naive T cells sorted from blood. The receptor set was obtained from a woman aged 45-65 years in good health.

The chain couples TRBV4-1 to TRBJ1-2; D is uncertain. Germline CDR1 is MGHRA and CDR2 is YSYEKL. This CDR3 spans 12 amino acids. V gave up 1 base and J gave up 5 bases, with 5 bases separating them. As DNA, the CDR3 is TGCGCCAGCAGCCAAGCACGGTATGGCTACACCTTC. Its protein is CASSQARYGYTF.

V and J are TRBV6-5 and TRBJ2-7; 10 nucleotides match TRBD1. V trimming: 4 bases; J trimming: 5 bases; junction bases outside the gene matches: 5. The germline V gene encodes CDR1 MNHEY and CDR2 SVGAGI. The CDR3 covers 14 residues. Written as DNA, the CDR3 is TGTGCCAGCAGTTTGCCGGGACAGGGGAACGAGCAGTACTTC. Amino acids: CASSLPGQGNEQYF.

The chain links TRBV7-9 to TRBJ1-4, with D perhaps TRBD1 (5 bases). Trimming shortened V by 5 bases and J by 5 bases, and 9 bases separated the two germline ends. The length of the CDR3 is 13 residues. CDR1 SEHNR and CDR2 FQNEAQ come from the germline V gene (reference sequence). The CDR3 is CASSRQKNEKLFF. The DNA of the CDR3 is TGTGCCAGCAGCCGACAGAAGAATGAAAAACTGTTTTTT.

This clonotype occurred a few times. The genes are TRBV3-1 and TRBJ2-3; 7 nucleotides align to TRBD2. V gave up 2 bases and J gave up 2 bases; unmatched junction bases: 10. Germline V gene data show CDR1 as LGHDT and CDR2 as YNNKEL (reference sequence). This CDR3 is built from 17 residues. The CDR3 spells CASSQTPWAGVTDTQYF. CDR3 coding DNA: TGTGCCAGCAGCCAAACCCCCTGGGCGGGAGTCACAGATACGCAGTATTTT.

The chain carries TRBV27 and TRBJ1-1; D ambiguous. Looked up from germline, CDR1 is MNHEY and CDR2 is SMNVEV (reference sequence). The germline V and J ends were trimmed by 6 bases and 8 bases, with 10 bases remaining between them. The CDR3 is 11 residues long. CDR3 coding DNA: TGTGCCAGCAGATCAGCGGTAGAAGCTTTCTTT. It encodes CASRSAVEAFF.

This clonotype has a handful of counts. The chain has TRBV5-1 and TRBJ1-6; a possible D gene is TRBD1 (5 bases). CDR3 size: 15 residues. Deletions cut 4 bases from V and 5 bases from J, with 13 bases between. CDR1 and CDR2 (germline): SGHRS, YFSETQ. The CDR3 sequence: CASSPAGPNNSPLHF. In DNA form, the CDR3 reads TGCGCCAGCAGCCCGGCGGGACCGAATAATTCACCCCTCCACTTT.

CDR3 protein: CSARGTRGSYGYTF. The CDR3 DNA follows: TGCAGTGCTAGAGGGACAAGGGGCTCCTATGGCTACACCTTC. The chain uses TRBV20-1 and TRBJ1-2; tentative D call: TRBD1 (5 bases). This CDR3 has 14 amino acids. Germline V gene data show CDR1 as DFQATT and CDR2 as SNEGSKA (reference sequence). Trimming stripped 1 base from V and 4 bases from J, with 13 bases between.

The table lists this clonotype with a few counts. The rearrangement joins TRBV20-1 to TRBJ1-5; tentative D call: TRBD1 (5 bases). CDR3 length equals 16 residues. CDR1 and CDR2 from the germline V gene are DFQATT and SNEGSKA (reference sequence). V was trimmed by 3 bases and J by 0 bases, leaving 15 bases between them. For the CDR3, the DNA is TGCAGTGCTAGTAGTGGGACCTTATATAGCAATCAGCCCCAGCATTTT. Its translation: CSASSGTLYSNQPQHF.

V gene TRBV9 combines with J gene TRBJ2-3, with D possibly matching TRBD1 (5 bases). CDR1 and CDR2 (germline): SGDLS, YYNGEE. V lost 0 bases to trimming and J lost 2 bases, with 7 bases between them. The CDR3 length is 14 residues. The CDR3 region is CASSVGRVTDTQYF. Written as DNA, the CDR3 is TGTGCCAGCAGCGTAGGCAGGGTCACAGATACGCAGTATTTT.

V gene TRBV24-1 combines with J gene TRBJ2-3; maybe TRBD2 (5 bases). The CDR3 runs to 13 residues. V dropped 7 bases and J dropped 4 bases, with 11 bases sitting between them. CDR1 and CDR2 from the germline V gene are KGHDR and SFDVKD. The chain's CDR3 is CATRGVGPDTQYF. In nucleotides, the CDR3 is TGTGCCACCAGGGGAGTGGGCCCAGATACGCAGTATTTT.

This clonotype has just a few counts. The rearrangement joins TRBV19 to TRBJ1-1; 8 bases map to TRBD1. CDR1 and CDR2 (germline): LNHDA, SQIVND (reference sequence). Trimming cost V 5 bases and J 0 bases; bases outside gene matches: 8. CDR3 length: 16 residues. CDR3 sequence reads: CASSPTRTGMNTEAFF. The CDR3 nucleotides read TGTGCCAGTAGTCCTACCAGGACAGGGATGAACACTGAAGCTTTCTTT.

The chain links TRBV20-1 to TRBJ2-3, with D hard to call. The CDR3 is 15 residues long. The V gene lost 0 bases and the J gene lost 5 bases, with 15 bases spanning the gap. CDR1 DFQATT and CDR2 SNEGSKA come from the germline V gene (reference sequence). CDR3 nucleotide sequence: TGCAGTGCTAGAGATCCAGTTGGGGTATTAGATACGCAGTATTTT. Translation gives CSARDPVGVLDTQYF.

The CDR3 nucleotides read TGTGCCAGCAGCTTAAAGGCCGGGACTAGCCGGGTAACGTCGCAGTTCTTC. Translated, it gives CASSLKAGTSRVTSQFF. The V gene is TRBV7-9, the J gene TRBJ2-1; 9 positions match TRBD2. CDR3 length equals 17 residues. Germline V CDR1 and CDR2: SEHNR, FQNEAQ (reference sequence). Losses at the gene ends were 2 bases for V and 12 bases for J; bases not matched to a gene: 17. Filled out from reference TRBV7-9 and TRBJ2-1, the complete variable domain reads DTGVSQNPRHKITKRGQNVTFRCDPISEHNRLYWYRQTLGQGPEFLTYFQNEAQLEKSRLLSDRFSAERPKGSFSTLEIQRTEQGDSAMYLCASSLKAGTSRVTSQFFGPGTRLTVL.

This clonotype has more than one count but fewer than ten. This chain uses TRBV29-1 with TRBJ1-3; possibly TRBD1 for D (5 bases). The CDR3 length is 15 residues. Germline V gene sequence: CDR1 SQVTM, CDR2 ANQGSEA. Trimming shortened V by 4 bases and J by 0 bases, and 13 bases separated the two germline ends. The CDR3 DNA is TGCAGCGTTGTATGGGGGTCAGGCTCTGGAAACACCATATATTTT. It specifies CSVVWGSGSGNTIYF.

This chain joins TRBV7-9 and TRBJ2-4; D is unresolved. This CDR3 has 13 residues. Germline V gene lookup returns CDR1 SEHNR and CDR2 FQNEAQ (reference sequence). Trimming left V 0 bases short and J 8 bases short, with 8 bases between. CDR3 amino acids: CASSLAGLDIQYF. The CDR3 coding sequence is TGTGCCAGCAGCTTAGCCGGGTTGGACATTCAGTACTTC.

This clonotype came up a few times. This chain uses TRBV12-3 or TRBV12-4 with TRBJ2-7, with TRBD2 matching over 7 bases. This CDR3 contains 15 residues. With V trimmed by 6 bases and J by 0 bases, 8 bases remained unmatched. CDR3 loop: CASRQSSGYSYEQYF. As DNA, the CDR3 is TGTGCCAGCAGACAAAGTAGCGGGTACTCCTACGAGCAGTACTTC.

In its sample, this clonotype was seen a few times. The V call is TRBV10-3, the J call TRBJ2-3; 13 bases are shared with TRBD2. CDR1 ENHRY and CDR2 SYGVKD come from the germline V gene. V dropped 3 bases and J dropped 6; count of bases not matched to a gene: 9. This CDR3 has 17 residues. As DNA, the CDR3 is TGTGCCATCAGTGACCTACTACTAGCGGGAGGGATGGATACGCAGTATTTT. This encodes CAISDLLLAGGMDTQYF.

This clonotype was picked up many times. V and J are TRBV5-6 and TRBJ2-5; 9 bases agree with TRBD2. V dropped 4 bases and J dropped 3; count of bases not matched to a gene: 7. CDR3 length equals 15 residues. CDR1 and CDR2 from the germline V gene are SGHDT and YYEEEE. The CDR3 DNA is TGTGCCAGCAGCCTCCCGACTAGCGGAAAAGAGACCCAGTACTTC. This gives the protein CASSLPTSGKETQYF.

The chain recombines TRBV3-1 with TRBJ1-1, with D perhaps matching TRBD1 (5 bases). Germline V lookup: CDR1 LGHDT, CDR2 YNNKEL (reference sequence). CDR3 length equals 16 residues. The ends were cut back, 1 base at V and 0 bases at J, with 12 bases in the middle. This chain's CDR3 is CASSQVSGQVNTEAFF. CDR3 nucleotides: TGTGCCAGCAGCCAAGTTTCTGGACAAGTGAACACTGAAGCTTTCTTT.

This clonotype was counted only a few times. The chain carries TRBV12-3 or TRBV12-4 and TRBJ2-1; no clear D. Trimming shortened V by 6 bases and J by 9 bases, and 9 bases separated the two germline ends. The CDR3 is made up of 11 amino acids. CDR3 coding DNA: TGTGCCAGCAGCACCTTTGGTGAGCAGTTCTTC. The encoded protein is CASSTFGEQFF.

V usage is TRBV5-1 and J usage is TRBJ1-1; D unclear. The germline V gene encodes CDR1 SGHRS and CDR2 YFSETQ. This CDR3 has 14 residues. Trimming took off 4 bases at V and 4 bases at J, with 14 bases between the two ends. CDR3 sequence (DNA): TGCGCCAGCAGCCCGATGGGCTTTGGCACTGAAGCTTTCTTT. It specifies CASSPMGFGTEAFF. Filled out from reference TRBV5-1 and TRBJ1-1, the complete variable domain reads KAGVTQTPRYLIKTRGQQVTLSCSPISGHRSVSWYQQTPGQGLQFLFEYFSETQRNKGNFPGRFSGRQFSNSRSEMNVSTLELGDSALYLCASSPMGFGTEAFFGQGTRLTVV.

This clonotype has just a few counts. This chain links TRBV7-9 with TRBJ2-2; 10 positions agree with TRBD1. CDR1 is SEHNR, CDR2 FQNEAQ, per germline (reference sequence). The V gene end was trimmed by 4 bases and the J gene end by 6 bases; junction bases not matched to a gene: 8. The CDR3 consists of 16 residues. In DNA form, the CDR3 reads TGTGCCAGCAGCTCAACCGGGACAGGGGTAGCCGGGGAGCTGTTTTTT. Protein product: CASSSTGTGVAGELFF.